This record concerns one TCR beta chain sequence. Its antigen is as yet unknown. The germline CDR1 and CDR2 sequences are LGHDT and YNNKEL (reference sequence). The V and J ends lost 1 base and 6 bases, in that order; junction bases with no gene match: 1. This CDR3 has 14 residues. The protocol was immunoSEQ multiplex PCR, while the TCRdb copy is restricted to in-frame clones and leaves out a portion. The sample has roughly 100,000 clones, around 90% seen once; the top ten hold more than 9%. The record originates from a study of T cell responses to AZD1222 COVID-19 vaccine. The study's findings and limits: A mostly white British donor set with more females was recruited, and clonal diversity was possibly underestimated. Spike-specific TCR breadth and depth grew following two AZD1222 doses. Only six people who got AZD1222 tested seropositive at baseline.

This rearrangement joins TRBV3-1 (or the pseudogene TRBV3-2) to TRBJ2-1, with 9 nucleotides matching TRBD2. This clonotype was obtained from an adult in good health. The sequencing here drew on peripheral blood, taken on day 0 of AZD1222 vaccination. In DNA, the CDR3 is TGTGCCAGCAGCCAAGGGACTAGCGCCAATGAGCAGTTCTTC. It codes for CASSQGTSANEQFF.